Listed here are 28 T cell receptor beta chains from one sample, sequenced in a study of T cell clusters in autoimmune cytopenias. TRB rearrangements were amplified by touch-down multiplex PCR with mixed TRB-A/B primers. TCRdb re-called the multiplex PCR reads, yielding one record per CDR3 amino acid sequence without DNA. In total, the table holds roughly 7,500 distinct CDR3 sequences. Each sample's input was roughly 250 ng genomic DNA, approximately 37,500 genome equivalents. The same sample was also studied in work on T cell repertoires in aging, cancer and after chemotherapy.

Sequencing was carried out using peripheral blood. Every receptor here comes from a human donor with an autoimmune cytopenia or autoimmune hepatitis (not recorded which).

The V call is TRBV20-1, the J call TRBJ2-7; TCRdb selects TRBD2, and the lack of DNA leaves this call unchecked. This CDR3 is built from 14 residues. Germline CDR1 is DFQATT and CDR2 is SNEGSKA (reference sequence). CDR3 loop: CSARVAGVSYEQYF.

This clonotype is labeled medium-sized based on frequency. CDR3 sequence: CASSSTDRVRRETQYF. V gene TRBV7-9 combines with J gene TRBJ2-5; lacking DNA, the TRBD1 call made by TCRdb goes unchecked. Germline loops: CDR1 SEHNR, CDR2 FQNEAQ (reference sequence). This CDR3 has 16 residues.

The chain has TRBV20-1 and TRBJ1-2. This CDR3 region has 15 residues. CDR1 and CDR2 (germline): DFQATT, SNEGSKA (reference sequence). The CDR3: CSARVPALVNYGYTF.

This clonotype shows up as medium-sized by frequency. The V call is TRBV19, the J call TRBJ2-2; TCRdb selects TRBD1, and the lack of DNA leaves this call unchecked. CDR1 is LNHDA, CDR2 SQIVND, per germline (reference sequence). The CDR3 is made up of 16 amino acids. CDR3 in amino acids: CASSSPRATNTGELFF.

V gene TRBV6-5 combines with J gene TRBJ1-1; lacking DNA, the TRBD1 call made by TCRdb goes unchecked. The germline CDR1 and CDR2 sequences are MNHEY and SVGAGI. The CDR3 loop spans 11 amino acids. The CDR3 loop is CASIRGTEAFF.

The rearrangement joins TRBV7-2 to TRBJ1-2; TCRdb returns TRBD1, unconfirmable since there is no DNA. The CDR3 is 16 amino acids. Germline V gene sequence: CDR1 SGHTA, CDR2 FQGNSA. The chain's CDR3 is CASSLREPGQGYGYTF. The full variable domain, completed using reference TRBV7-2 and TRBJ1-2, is GAGVSQSPSNKVTEKGKDVELRCDPISGHTALYWYRQSLGQGLEFLIYFQGNSAPDKSGLPSDRFSAERTGGSVSTLTIQRTQQEDSAVYLCASSLREPGQGYGYTFGSGTRLTVV.

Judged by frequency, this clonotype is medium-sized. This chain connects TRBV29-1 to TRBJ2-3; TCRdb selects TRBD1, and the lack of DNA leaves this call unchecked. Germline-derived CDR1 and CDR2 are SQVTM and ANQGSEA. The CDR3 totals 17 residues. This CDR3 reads CSVQWRRSLTSTDTQYF.

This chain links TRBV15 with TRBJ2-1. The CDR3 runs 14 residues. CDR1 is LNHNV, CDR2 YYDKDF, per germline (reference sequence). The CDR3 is CATSRAKVDNEQFF. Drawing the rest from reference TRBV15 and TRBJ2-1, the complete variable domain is DAMVIQNPRYQVTQFGKPVTLSCSQTLNHNVMYWYQQKSSQAPKLLFHYYDKDFNNEADTPDNFQSRRPNTSFCFLDIRSPGLGDTAMYLCATSRAKVDNEQFFGPGTRLTVL.

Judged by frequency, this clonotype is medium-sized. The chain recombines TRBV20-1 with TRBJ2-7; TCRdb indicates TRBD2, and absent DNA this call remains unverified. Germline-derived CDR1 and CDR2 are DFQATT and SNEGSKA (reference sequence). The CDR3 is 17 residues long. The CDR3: CSASGTSGRSVSYEQYF.

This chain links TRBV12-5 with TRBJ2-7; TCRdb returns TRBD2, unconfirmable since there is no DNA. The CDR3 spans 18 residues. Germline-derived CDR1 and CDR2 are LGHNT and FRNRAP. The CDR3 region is CASGLGLAGEGRSYEQYF.

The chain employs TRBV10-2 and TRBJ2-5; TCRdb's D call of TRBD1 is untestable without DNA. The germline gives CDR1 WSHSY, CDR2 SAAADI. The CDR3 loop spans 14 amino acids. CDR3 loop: CASRETGSGKTQYF.

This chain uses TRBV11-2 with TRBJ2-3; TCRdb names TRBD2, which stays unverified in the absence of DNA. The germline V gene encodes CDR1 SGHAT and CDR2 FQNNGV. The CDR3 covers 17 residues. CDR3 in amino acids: CASSLALGRATGDTQYF.

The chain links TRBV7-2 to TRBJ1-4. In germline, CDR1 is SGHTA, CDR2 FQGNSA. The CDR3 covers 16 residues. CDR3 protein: CASSLGAGTRVEKLFF.

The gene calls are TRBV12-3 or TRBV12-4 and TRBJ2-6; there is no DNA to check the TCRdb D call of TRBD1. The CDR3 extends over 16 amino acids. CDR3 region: CASGFRGGAGANVLTF.

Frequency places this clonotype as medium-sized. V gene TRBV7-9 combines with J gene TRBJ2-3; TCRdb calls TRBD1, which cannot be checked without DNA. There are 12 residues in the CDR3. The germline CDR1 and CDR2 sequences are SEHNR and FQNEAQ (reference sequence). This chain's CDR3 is CASSWDRGLPYF.

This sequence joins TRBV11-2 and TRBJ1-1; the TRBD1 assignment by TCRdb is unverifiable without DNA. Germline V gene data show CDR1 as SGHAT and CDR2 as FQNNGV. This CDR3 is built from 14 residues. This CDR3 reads CASSWTGPNTEAFF.

CDR3 residues: CASRADKAASYEQYF. The chain has TRBV10-3 and TRBJ2-7; lacking DNA, the TRBD1 call made by TCRdb goes unchecked. The CDR3 totals 15 residues. CDR1 is ENHRY, CDR2 SYGVKD, per germline.

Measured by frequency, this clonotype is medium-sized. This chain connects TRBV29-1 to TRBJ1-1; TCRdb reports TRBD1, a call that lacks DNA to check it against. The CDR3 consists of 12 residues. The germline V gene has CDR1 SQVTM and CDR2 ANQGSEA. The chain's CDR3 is CSVIPPLGLAFF.

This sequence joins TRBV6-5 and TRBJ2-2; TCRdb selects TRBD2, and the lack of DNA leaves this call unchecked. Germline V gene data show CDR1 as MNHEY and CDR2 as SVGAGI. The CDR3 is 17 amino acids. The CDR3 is CASSYGASGGATGELFF.

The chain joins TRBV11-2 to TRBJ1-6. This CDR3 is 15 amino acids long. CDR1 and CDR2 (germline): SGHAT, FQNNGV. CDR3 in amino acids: CASSLAGRNNSPLHF.

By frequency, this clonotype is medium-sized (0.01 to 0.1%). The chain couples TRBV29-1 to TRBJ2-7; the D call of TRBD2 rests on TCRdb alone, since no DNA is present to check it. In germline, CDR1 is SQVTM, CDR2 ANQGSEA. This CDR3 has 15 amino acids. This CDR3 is CSVEGGGRTTYEQYF.

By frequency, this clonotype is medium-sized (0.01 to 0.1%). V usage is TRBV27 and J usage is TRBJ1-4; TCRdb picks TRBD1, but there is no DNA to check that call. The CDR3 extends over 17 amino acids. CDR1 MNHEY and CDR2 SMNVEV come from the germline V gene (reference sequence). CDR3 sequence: CASSPWTGRGTNEKLFF.

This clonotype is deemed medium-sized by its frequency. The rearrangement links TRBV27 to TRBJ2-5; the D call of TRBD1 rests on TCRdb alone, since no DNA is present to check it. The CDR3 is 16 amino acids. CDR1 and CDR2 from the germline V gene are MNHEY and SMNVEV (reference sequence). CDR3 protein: CASSLWGGRVEETQYF.

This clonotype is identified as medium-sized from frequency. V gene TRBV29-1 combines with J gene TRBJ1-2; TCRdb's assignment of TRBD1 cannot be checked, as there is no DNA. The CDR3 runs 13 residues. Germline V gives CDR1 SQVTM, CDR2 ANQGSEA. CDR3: CSTPKEGAGGYTF.

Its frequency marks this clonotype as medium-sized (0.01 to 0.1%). This CDR3 reads CASSLASGQYNEQFF. The V and J genes are TRBV7-2 and TRBJ2-1; the TRBD2 assignment by TCRdb is unverifiable without DNA. This CDR3 contains 15 residues. Germline loops: CDR1 SGHTA, CDR2 FQGNSA.

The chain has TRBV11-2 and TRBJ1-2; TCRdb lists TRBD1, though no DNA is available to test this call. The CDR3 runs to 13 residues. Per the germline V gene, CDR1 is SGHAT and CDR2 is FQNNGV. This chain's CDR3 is CASSLGDREGYTF.

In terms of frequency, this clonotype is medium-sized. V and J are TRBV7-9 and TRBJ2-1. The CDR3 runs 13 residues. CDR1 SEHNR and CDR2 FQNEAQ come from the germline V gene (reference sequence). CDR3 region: CASSLGLFNEQFF.

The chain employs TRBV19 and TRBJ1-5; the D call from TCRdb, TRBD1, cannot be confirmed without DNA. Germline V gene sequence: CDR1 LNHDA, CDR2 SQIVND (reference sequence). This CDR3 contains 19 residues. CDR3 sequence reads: CASSFSHRRVQEGNQPQHF.